The rows below give T cell receptor beta chains drawn from one sample of a study of response to subunit inactivated influenza vaccine. TCRdb re-called the RT-PCR reads through MiXCR, storing one row per CDR3 protein. Here the sample spans over 650,000 distinct CDR3 sequences, less than 20% being singletons. The sequencing used PBMCs from blood, collected around 5 days after vaccination. All receptors come from a man in his fifties or sixties who received an inactivated influenza vaccine. CDR3s include the opening cysteine and the closing phenylalanine or tryptophan. D genes are given only for firm matches. The size of a clone is reported for some rows only, either as once, few or many, or as a class for expanded clones.

>few|TRBD2|TRBV4-3|TRBJ2-7
TGCGCCAGCAGCCAAGATCTTAGGGCCGGGGGAGGGTACGAGCAGTACTTC
CASSQDLRAGGGYEQYF
>.|.|TRBV15|TRBJ1-1
TGTGCCACCAGCAAAGGGCTTAACACTGAAGCTTTCTTT
CATSKGLNTEAFF
>.|.|TRBV3-1|TRBJ1-1
TGTGCCAGCAGCCATCGGGGACTAGTGAACACTGAAGCTTTCTTT
CASSHRGLVNTEAFF
>.|.|TRBV5-1|TRBJ2-4
TGCGCCAGCTTTCGACAGGTGCTAGCCAAAAACATTCAGTACTTC
CASFRQVLAKNIQYF
>many|TRBD2|TRBV29-1|TRBJ2-1
TGCAGCGTTAACCTAGGGAGGGGTGAGCAGTTCTTC
CSVNLGRGEQFF
>few|.|TRBV5-1|TRBJ1-1
TGCGCCAGCAGCACCGCGGGGGGGAACACTGAAGCTTTCTTT
CASSTAGGNTEAFF
>few|TRBD1|TRBV12-3/TRBV12-4|TRBJ1-4
TGTGCCAGCAGTTTAGCGCAGGGGGATTATGAAAAACTGTTTTTT
CASSLAQGDYEKLFF
>many|TRBD1|TRBV5-1|TRBJ2-1
TGCGCCAGCAGCCTGGTACCCCCGGGACAGGGGATGGGTGAGCAGTTCTTC
CASSLVPPGQGMGEQFF
>few|.|TRBV10-3|TRBJ1-3
TGTGCCATCAGTGATGACAGATCTGGAAACACCATATATTTT
CAISDDRSGNTIYF
>.|TRBD1|TRBV7-9|TRBJ1-5
TGTGCCAGCAGCTCACAGGGGGCTTGGGGCAATCAGCCCCAGCATTTT
CASSSQGAWGNQPQHF
>many|TRBD1|TRBV20-1|TRBJ2-5
TGCAGTGCACAAACCGGACAGGTGCAAGAGACCCAGTACTTC
CSAQTGQVQETQYF
>many|TRBD2|TRBV7-2|TRBJ2-1
TGTGCCAGCAGTGGGAGGGTGCGATACAATGAGCAGTTCTTC
CASSGRVRYNEQFF
>.|.|TRBV7-6|TRBJ2-6
TGTGCCAGCAGCTTGCGCCTGGCCGGGGCCAACGTCCTGACTTTC
CASSLRLAGANVLTF
>many|.|TRBV12-3/TRBV12-4|TRBJ1-5
TGTGCCAGCAGTCCTGGGGGGGGGAGCAATCAGCCCCAGCATTTT
CASSPGGGSNQPQHF
>few|TRBD2|TRBV4-2|TRBJ2-1
TGTGCCAGCAGCCAAGTGGGCGGGAGTGTATACAATGAGCAGTTCTTC
CASSQVGGSVYNEQFF
>many|TRBD1|TRBV10-2|TRBJ1-5
TGCGCCAGCAGTTCACAGGGGGCCTCAGTCGGTAGCAATCAGCCCCAGCATTTT
CASSSQGASVGSNQPQHF
>few|.|TRBV4-1|TRBJ2-2
TGCGCCAGCAGCCATAGCCTCACCGGGGAGCTGTTTTTT
CASSHSLTGELFF
>.|.|TRBV6-2/TRBV6-3|TRBJ2-4
TGTGCCAGCAGGCTCCTAGCCAAAAACATTCAGTACTTC
CASRLLAKNIQYF
>many|TRBD1|TRBV29-1|TRBJ2-1
TGCAGCGTTGTGGGGGACAGCTCCTACAATGAGCAGTTCTTC
CSVVGDSSYNEQFF
>few|.|TRBV28|TRBJ2-7
TGTGCCAGCACCCCTTCGGCAGGTCGCTCCTACGAGCAGTACTTC
CASTPSAGRSYEQYF
>few|.|TRBV6-1|TRBJ2-1
TGTGCCAGCAGACCCGGGACCATTACCTACAATGAGCAGTTCTTC
CASRPGTITYNEQFF
>many|TRBD2|TRBV4-2|TRBJ2-2
TGTGCCAGCAGCCAAGATCAGCGGGGAACCGGGGAGCTGTTTTTT
CASSQDQRGTGELFF
>many|.|TRBV12-3/TRBV12-4|TRBJ1-2
TGTGCCAGCAGTTTACTTTTAAGGGCGTCTGGCTACACCTTC
CASSLLLRASGYTF
>many|.|TRBV10-1|TRBJ2-7
TGCGCCAGCAGGGATTCCAGCTCCTACGAGCAGTACTTC
CASRDSSSYEQYF
>few|TRBD1|TRBV15|TRBJ1-6
TGTGCCACCAGCAGAGAGCTGGGACAGGGTAATTCACCCCTCCACTTT
CATSRELGQGNSPLHF
>few|.|TRBV6-1|TRBJ1-5
TGTGCCAGCAGGCCAGGGCAAGAGCCCCAGCATTTT
CASRPGQEPQHF
>.|.|TRBV11-2|TRBJ2-5
TGTGCCAGCACCCCTGGGGTTCTTGAGACCCAGTACTTC
CASTPGVLETQYF
>many|TRBD1|TRBV12-3/TRBV12-4|TRBJ2-5
TGTGCCAGCGGGACGTGGCGGGACAGGGGGCAGACCCAGTACTTC
CASGTWRDRGQTQYF
>few|TRBD2|TRBV14|TRBJ2-5
TGTGCCAGCAGCCATCCCTCCACACTAGCGAGTCAAGAGACCCAGTACTTC
CASSHPSTLASQETQYF
>.|.|TRBV7-9|TRBJ1-1
TGTGCCAGCAGCTTAGGTGGCACCAGGAACACTGAAGCTTTCTTT
CASSLGGTRNTEAFF
>few|TRBD1|TRBV29-1|TRBJ2-3
TGCAGCATTCCGGGACAGGAAATAGATACGCAGTATTTT
CSIPGQEIDTQYF
>many|.|TRBV12-3/TRBV12-4|TRBJ1-5
TGTGCCAGCAGTTTGACAGGACCTTATAGCAATCAGCCCCAGCATTTT
CASSLTGPYSNQPQHF
>.|.|TRBV6-2/TRBV6-3|TRBJ2-5
TGTGCCAGCAGCCCCCAGACTGAGACCCAGTACTTC
CASSPQTETQYF
>.|TRBD2|TRBV12-3/TRBV12-4|TRBJ2-1
TGTGCCAGCAGACTTAGCGGGAGTGCCTACAATGAGCAGTTCTTC
CASRLSGSAYNEQFF
>few|.|TRBV5-1|TRBJ2-1
TGCGCCAGCAGCTTGGCCAGAACAGGGCTCTCCTACAATGAGCAGTTCTTC
CASSLARTGLSYNEQFF
>many|TRBD2|TRBV7-2|TRBJ2-1
TGTGCCAGCAGCGCTACCGGGACTAGCCCGTTCTTC
CASSATGTSPFF
>few|.|TRBV4-2|TRBJ1-4
TGTGCCAGCAGCCAAGAGACCGGACCGTCGGGAGTTGAAAAACTGTTTTTT
CASSQETGPSGVEKLFF
>few|TRBD1|TRBV20-1|TRBJ2-7
TGCAGTGCTAGTCCCGAAGTCAGGGGGCGAGGGCAGTACTTC
CSASPEVRGRGQYF
>.|.|TRBV3-1|TRBJ1-1
TGTGCCAGCAGCCAAGTGAACACTGAAGCTTTCTTT
CASSQVNTEAFF
>.|.|TRBV4-1|TRBJ1-1
TGCGCCAGCAGCCAGCGGAGCAGGGACACTGAAGCTTTCTTT
CASSQRSRDTEAFF
>.|.|TRBV5-4|TRBJ2-1
TGTGCCAGCAGCTCTTCTTTCAATGAGCAGTTCTTC
CASSSSFNEQFF
>.|.|TRBV2|TRBJ2-2
TGTGCCAGCAGGGAACAGGGAACGGTCACCGGGGAGCTGTTTTTT
CASREQGTVTGELFF
>.|TRBD1|TRBV5-1|TRBJ2-2
TGCGCCAGCAGCTTGGAGCCGGGACAGGGGGCCGGGGAGCTGTTTTTT
CASSLEPGQGAGELFF
>.|TRBD1|TRBV6-1|TRBJ1-1
TGTGCCAGCAGTGAAATATTGGGACAGGGCCAAATGAACACTGAAGCTTTCTTT
CASSEILGQGQMNTEAFF
>few|.|TRBV10-3|TRBJ1-2
TGTGCCATCTCTGTCGCGGATACTAACTATGGCTACACCTTC
CAISVADTNYGYTF
>few|TRBD2|TRBV7-2|TRBJ2-1
TGTGCCAGCAGAACTAGCGGCGACTACAATGAGCAGTTCTTC
CASRTSGDYNEQFF
>.|TRBD2|TRBV7-2|TRBJ2-3
TGTGCCAGCAGCTTAATTAGCGGGGGAGAAGGAGATACGCAGTATTTT
CASSLISGGEGDTQYF